These 7 T cell receptor beta chains were all obtained from the same sample, sequenced in a study of glioma-infiltrating T cells. Using RNA template, CDR3s of TCR alpha and beta were amplified with iRepertoire arm-PCR. TCRdb recomputed calls from the multiplex PCR reads with MiXCR, one row per CDR3 protein. The top ten clones hold 9.5% to 15% of a sample with 300,000 to 400,000 distinct CDR3 sequences, around 45% of them seen once. Sample: glioma tissue, nonneoplastic brain tissue, or PBMCs (not recorded which). The receptor source for this set is a human donor with low-grade glioma or glioblastoma, undergoing nonglioma brain surgery, or in good health (not recorded which).

To note about this clonotype: Because it lacks the conserved phenylalanine or tryptophan at the end, this CDR3 is likely a read error. The genes are TRBV28 and TRBJ2-1; D gene unclear. V was pared by 1 base and J by 0 bases, with 10 bases between. Germline V CDR1 and CDR2: MDHEN, SYDVKM. This CDR3 is built from 16 residues. CDR3 loop: CASSLYTQSSYNEQFL. CDR3 nucleotide sequence: TGTGCCAGCAGTTTATACACCCAAAGCTCCTACAATGAGCAGTTCTTA.

This clonotype was seen at least ten times. This chain uses TRBV28 with TRBJ1-2; D gene unclear. The CDR3 totals 16 residues. Trimming took 4 bases from V and 1 from J, leaving 16 bases between them. Germline V gives CDR1 MDHEN, CDR2 SYDVKM. CDR3 region: CASSSQGPTFNYGYTF. CDR3 DNA sequence: TGTGCCAGCAGTTCCCAAGGGCCCACCTTTAACTATGGCTACACCTTC.

This clonotype came up many times. J is TRBJ1-5 and V is TRBV20-1; D gene unclear. The germline CDR1 and CDR2 sequences are DFQATT and SNEGSKA (reference sequence). Trimming pared 2 bases from V and 4 bases from J, leaving 6 bases between. CDR3 length equals 12 residues. CDR3 protein: CSARSPNQPQHF. The CDR3, as DNA: TGCAGTGCTAGAAGCCCAAATCAGCCCCAGCATTTT.

The V and J genes are TRBV4-2 and TRBJ2-7, with no clear D. The germline gives CDR1 LGHNA, CDR2 YNFKEQ. Trimming left V 0 bases short and J 0 bases short, with 12 bases between. The CDR3 runs to 16 residues. DNA for the CDR3: TGTGCCAGCAGCCAAGATAGGCTAGACGTCTCCTACGAGCAGTACTTC. Protein: CASSQDRLDVSYEQYF.

In this sample, this clonotype turned up many times. The chain employs TRBV6-2 or TRBV6-3 and TRBJ2-1; 12 bases fit TRBD2. This CDR3 spans 15 amino acids. Germline V gene data show CDR1 as MNHEY and CDR2 as SVGEGT. V was pared by 8 bases and J by 4 bases, with 6 bases of the junction left unmatched. CDR3 region: CASRTGLAGYNEQFF. CDR3 coding DNA: TGTGCCAGCCGAACCGGACTAGCGGGGTACAATGAGCAGTTCTTC.

This clonotype occurred a few times. The V call is TRBV28, the J call TRBJ2-2, with TRBD1 matching 12 bases. CDR1 is MDHEN and CDR2 is SYDVKM in the germline V gene. J gave up 4 bases and V 6 bases, and 9 bases lay outside the gene matches. This CDR3 is built from 17 residues. CDR3 amino acids: CASSFRDRGLGTGELFF. In nucleotides, the CDR3 is TGTGCCAGCAGCTTCCGGGACAGGGGGCTCGGCACCGGGGAGCTGTTTTTT.

This clonotype was seen only a few times. This chain uses TRBV20-1 with TRBJ1-4; 9 nucleotides align to TRBD1. Unmatched junction bases numbered 8, after V lost 5 bases and J lost 7 bases. The CDR3 totals 14 residues. The V gene's germline CDR1 is DFQATT and CDR2 SNEGSKA (reference sequence). As DNA, the CDR3 is TGCAGTGCTTTAGGGGGGACAGGGTCTGAAAAACTGTTTTTT. Protein: CSALGGTGSEKLFF.